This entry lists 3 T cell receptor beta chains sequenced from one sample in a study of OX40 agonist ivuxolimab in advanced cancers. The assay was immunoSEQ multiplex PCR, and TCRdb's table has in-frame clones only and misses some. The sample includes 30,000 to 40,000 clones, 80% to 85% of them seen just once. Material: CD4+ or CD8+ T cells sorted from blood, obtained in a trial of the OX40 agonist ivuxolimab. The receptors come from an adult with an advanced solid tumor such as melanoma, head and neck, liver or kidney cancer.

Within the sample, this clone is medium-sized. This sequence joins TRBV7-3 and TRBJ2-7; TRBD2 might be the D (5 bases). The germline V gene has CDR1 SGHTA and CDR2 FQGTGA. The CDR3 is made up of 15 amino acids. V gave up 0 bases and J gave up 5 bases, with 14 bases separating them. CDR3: CASSLTSGESDEQYF. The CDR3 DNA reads TGTGCCAGCAGCTTAACGTCCGGGGAGAGCGACGAGCAGTACTTC.

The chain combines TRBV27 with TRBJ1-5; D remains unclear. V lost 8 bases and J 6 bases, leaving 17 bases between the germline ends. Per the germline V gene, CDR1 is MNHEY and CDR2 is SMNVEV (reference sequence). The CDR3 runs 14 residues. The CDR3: CASSRGGGFQPQHF. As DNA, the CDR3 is TGTGCCAGCTCTCGAGGCGGAGGGTTTCAGCCCCAGCATTTT.

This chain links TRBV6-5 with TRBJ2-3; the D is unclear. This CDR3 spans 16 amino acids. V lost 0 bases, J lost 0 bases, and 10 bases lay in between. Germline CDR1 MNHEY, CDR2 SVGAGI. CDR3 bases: TGTGCCAGCAGTTACTCCCCATACTCTAGCACAGATACGCAGTATTTT. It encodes CASSYSPYSSTDTQYF.